Listed here are 30 T cell receptor beta chains from one sample, sequenced in a study of shared clonotypes between healthy human individuals. Profiled with immunoSEQ multiplex PCR; TCRdb holds only in-frame clones, not every one. This table has 550,000 to 850,000 clones, over 55% appearing once. The sample was memory CD4+ T cells sorted from blood. Subset reported: CD45RA-negative fraction. All receptors come from a woman aged 25 to 45 in good health.

The rearrangement links TRBV10-3 to TRBJ1-4; possibly TRBD1 for D (5 bases). This CDR3 comprises 14 residues. V was trimmed by 7 bases and J by 0 bases, leaving 9 bases between them. Germline V gives CDR1 ENHRY, CDR2 SYGVKD. DNA of the CDR3: TGTGCCATCACCCGGGACCCAACTAATGAAAAACTGTTTTTT. Protein product: CAITRDPTNEKLFF.

A word on this clone: The same CDR3 also results from other DNA sequences found in this sample. J is TRBJ1-1 and V is TRBV7-9, with 7 bases matching TRBD1. The germline V gene has CDR1 SEHNR and CDR2 FQNEAQ (reference sequence). J lost 2 bases, V lost 1 base, and 1 base had no gene match. CDR3 length: 14 residues. The CDR3 bases are TGTGCCAGCAGCTTAGACAGGGGAAACACTGAAGCTTTCTTT. Translated: CASSLDRGNTEAFF.

This clone was seen once. CDR3 nucleotide sequence: TGTGCCAGCAGTTTAGATCCCGGGAGTTCCTACAATGAGCAGTTCTTC. It translates to CASSLDPGSSYNEQFF. The chain is built from TRBV28 and TRBJ2-1; tentative D call: TRBD2 (6 bases). Germline assignment: CDR1 MDHEN and CDR2 SYDVKM. V gave up 2 bases and J gave up 1 base, with 12 bases separating them. There are 16 residues in the CDR3.

This clone was observed a few times. The V and J genes are TRBV2 and TRBJ2-7; D call uncertain. The germline V and J ends were trimmed by 6 bases and 9 bases, with 12 bases remaining between them. The CDR3 contains 11 residues. Germline V gives CDR1 SNHLY, CDR2 FYNNEI. CDR3 residues: CASRAKGWQYF. Written as DNA, the CDR3 is TGTGCCAGCAGGGCCAAGGGCTGGCAGTACTTC.

This clone was seen a single time. The chain carries TRBV28 and TRBJ1-5, with a weak D call TRBD1 (5 bases). Trimming cost V 6 bases and J 0 bases, with 12 bases left between them. The CDR3 loop spans 15 amino acids. Germline assignment: CDR1 MDHEN and CDR2 SYDVKM. Written as DNA, the CDR3 is TGTGCCAGCAGGGAGGGGCGAAATAGCAATCAGCCCCAGCATTTT. It encodes CASREGRNSNQPQHF.

The chain couples TRBV7-9 to TRBJ2-1, with 7 bases fitting TRBD2. Per the germline V gene, CDR1 is SEHNR and CDR2 is FQNEAQ (reference sequence). Unmatched junction bases numbered 6, after V lost 5 bases and J lost 5 bases. This CDR3 comprises 14 residues. The CDR3 DNA is TGTGCCAGCAGCCCAACGGGAGGCCACAATGAGCAGTTCTTC. It codes for CASSPTGGHNEQFF.

This clone was observed many times. Distinct nucleotide sequences in the sample also encode this CDR3. The J gene is TRBJ2-1, the V gene TRBV30; TRBD2 is a possible D gene (6 bases). CDR3 length: 15 amino acids. The ends were cut back, 0 bases at V and 2 bases at J, with 11 bases in the middle. Germline CDR1 reads GTSNPN; CDR2 reads SVGIG (reference sequence). CDR3 sequence (DNA): TGTGCCTGGAGTGTACTCGGCGGGACCTACAATGAGCAGTTCTTC. Translation gives CAWSVLGGTYNEQFF.

This chain joins TRBV29-1 and TRBJ2-7; TRBD2 matches at 10 bases. CDR3 length equals 14 residues. CDR1 is SQVTM and CDR2 is ANQGSEA in the germline V gene. V was pared by 2 bases and J by 3 bases, with 4 bases of the junction left unmatched. CDR3 protein: CSVELAGDGYEQYF. In nucleotides, the CDR3 is TGCAGCGTTGAACTAGCGGGAGATGGCTACGAGCAGTACTTC.

V and J are TRBV7-2 and TRBJ2-5, with D unresolved. V was shortened by 0 bases and J by 4 bases, with 6 bases between the two germline ends. The CDR3 runs to 13 residues. The germline gives CDR1 SGHTA, CDR2 FQGNSA. CDR3 sequence: CASSLARGETQYF. For the CDR3, the DNA is TGTGCCAGCAGCTTAGCGCGTGGAGAGACCCAGTACTTC.

CDR3: CSVGESGRRADTQYF. In DNA, the CDR3 is TGCAGCGTTGGAGAAAGCGGGAGAAGGGCAGATACGCAGTATTTT. V is TRBV29-1 and J is TRBJ2-3; 8 bases map to TRBD2. The J segment lost 4 bases and the V segment lost 4 bases, leaving 10 bases of the junction unmatched. The CDR3 is made up of 15 amino acids. CDR1 is SQVTM and CDR2 is ANQGSEA in the germline V gene.

The CDR3 loop is CASRPDLGTSGSNEQFF. CDR3 coding DNA: TGTGCCAGCAGACCTGACCTCGGGACTAGCGGGAGCAATGAGCAGTTCTTC. This chain connects TRBV28 to TRBJ2-1; TRBD2 agrees at 14 bases. The CDR3 has 17 amino acids. J gave up 6 bases and V 6 bases, and 10 bases lay outside the gene matches. Germline CDR1 MDHEN, CDR2 SYDVKM.

A note on this clone: Mismatch with germline at one junction end may stem from a read error. The sample holds other DNA sequences that translate to the same CDR3. The chain joins TRBV5-1 to TRBJ1-1; no clear D. The CDR3 length is 14 residues. Germline CDR1 SGHRS, CDR2 YFSETQ. For the CDR3, the DNA is TGCGCCAGCAGCTTGGACGGCTCGAACACTGAGGCTTTCTTT. It codes for CASSLDGSNTEAFF.

The chain recombines TRBV5-1 with TRBJ2-7; TRBD2 is a possible D gene (6 bases). V dropped 4 bases and J dropped 0 bases, with 17 bases sitting between them. The CDR3 totals 16 residues. Looked up from germline, CDR1 is SGHRS and CDR2 is YFSETQ. The CDR3 sequence: CASSPEEGDPSYEQYF. The CDR3 nucleotides read TGCGCCAGCAGCCCAGAGGAGGGAGATCCCTCCTACGAGCAGTACTTC.

The chain couples TRBV5-1 to TRBJ2-7, with a possible D match to TRBD1 (5 bases). V dropped 4 bases and J dropped 3 bases, with 11 bases sitting between them. The length of the CDR3 is 13 residues. Germline V gives CDR1 SGHRS, CDR2 YFSETQ. This chain's CDR3 is CASSPTGIYEQYF. CDR3 coding DNA: TGCGCCAGCAGCCCCACAGGTATCTACGAGCAGTACTTC.

The rearrangement joins TRBV27 to TRBJ2-1; 9 nucleotides match TRBD1. This CDR3 comprises 13 residues. V dropped 3 bases and J dropped 9; count of bases not matched to a gene: 3. Germline V gene data show CDR1 as MNHEY and CDR2 as SMNVEV (reference sequence). The CDR3 DNA is TGTGCCAGCAGTTTGGGGACAGGGATTGAGCAGTTCTTC. It translates to CASSLGTGIEQFF.

The chain links TRBV2 to TRBJ2-2; D is perhaps TRBD2 (5 bases). There are 13 residues in the CDR3. Trimming stripped 6 bases from V and 5 bases from J, with 10 bases between. Germline CDR1 and CDR2: SNHLY and FYNNEI. This chain's CDR3 is CASRRVETGELFF. CDR3 DNA sequence: TGTGCCAGCAGGAGGGTGGAAACCGGGGAGCTGTTTTTT.

This rearrangement joins TRBV7-9 to TRBJ2-2, with 7 positions matching TRBD1. Germline lookup yields CDR1 SEHNR and CDR2 FQNEAQ (reference sequence). This CDR3 region has 17 residues. Trimming removed 6 bases from V and 1 base from J; junction bases left unmatched: 11. CDR3 sequence reads: CASRPTGSAVNTGELFF. CDR3 nucleotides: TGTGCCAGCAGACCGACAGGGTCGGCTGTGAACACCGGGGAGCTGTTTTTT.

This clone has more than one count but fewer than ten. Germline is not matched at one junction end, which may reflect a read error. V and J are TRBV11-3 and TRBJ1-1; 9 bases are shared with TRBD1. Germline V gene data show CDR1 as SGHNT and CDR2 as YENEEA. This CDR3 spans 14 amino acids. The CDR3 loop is CASSRGTGNSEAFF. CDR3 DNA: TGTGCCAGCAGCCGTGGGACAGGGAACTCTGAAGCTTTCTTT. Using reference TRBV11-3 and TRBJ1-1 for the parts outside the CDR3, the full variable domain is EAGVVQSPRYKIIEKKQPVAFWCNPISGHNTLYWYLQNLGQGPELLIRYENEEAVDDSQLPKDRFSAERLKGVDSTLKIQPAELGDSAVYLCASSRGTGNSEAFFGQGTRLTVV.

The genes are TRBV6-1 and TRBJ2-3, with TRBD2 matching over 8 bases. The V segment lost 5 bases and the J segment 6 bases; nucleotides outside the gene matches: 10. CDR1 and CDR2 (germline): MNHNS, SASEGT. CDR3 length: 15 residues. CDR3 bases: TGTGCCAGCAGTAAAGTAGCGGGATCCGGGGATACGCAGTATTTT. It specifies CASSKVAGSGDTQYF.

This clone was detected a few times. This chain connects TRBV28 to TRBJ2-5; D may match TRBD1 or TRBD2 (5 bases each). Germline lookup yields CDR1 MDHEN and CDR2 SYDVKM. V lost 5 bases to trimming and J lost 7 bases, with 11 bases between them. This CDR3 region has 12 residues. CDR3 sequence reads: CASSGTSGTQYF. The CDR3 bases are TGTGCCAGCAGTGGGACGAGCGGGACCCAGTACTTC.

The chain recombines TRBV15 with TRBJ1-4, with D unresolved. The CDR3 has 16 residues. Deletions cut 0 bases from V and 0 bases from J, with 8 bases between. Germline V gene data show CDR1 as LNHNV and CDR2 as YYDKDF (reference sequence). The CDR3 DNA reads TGTGCCACCAGCAGAGATCTAGCCGCAACTAATGAAAAACTGTTTTTT. Protein sequence: CATSRDLAATNEKLFF.

The chain recombines TRBV21-1 with TRBJ1-4. TRBV21-1 is given as a pseudogene. The CDR3 contains 14 residues. The CDR3 DNA follows: TGTGCCAGCAGCAAAGTGGGGACGGAGGAAAAACTGTTTTTT. Translating gives CASSKVGTEEKLFF.

The chain is built from TRBV7-9 and TRBJ1-1; D perhaps matches TRBD1 (6 bases). The CDR3 consists of 14 residues. The V end lost 6 bases, the J end lost 2 bases, and 13 bases lay between the germline ends. Germline-derived CDR1 and CDR2 are SEHNR and FQNEAQ (reference sequence). The CDR3 protein is CASSFLRGNTEAFF. As DNA, the CDR3 is TGTGCCAGCAGTTTTCTCAGGGGAAACACTGAAGCTTTCTTT.

This sequence joins TRBV4-2 and TRBJ2-5, with TRBD2 matching 11 bases. The CDR3 loop spans 16 amino acids. Per the germline V gene, CDR1 is LGHNA and CDR2 is YNFKEQ. The trim removed 5 bases at V and 2 bases at J, leaving 7 bases unmatched. Here the CDR3 reads CASSSTGLAAQETQYF. The CDR3 DNA reads TGTGCCAGCAGCTCCACGGGACTAGCGGCTCAAGAGACCCAGTACTTC.

This chain connects TRBV11-2 to TRBJ2-1; no clear D. The V end was cut by 5 bases, the J end by 10 bases, with 9 bases between. Germline values: CDR1 SGHAT, CDR2 FQNNGV. CDR3 length equals 11 residues. CDR3 residues: CASSLGIEQFF. The CDR3, as DNA: TGTGCCAGCAGCCTAGGAATAGAGCAGTTCTTC. Looking up the rest from reference TRBV11-2 and TRBJ2-1 gives the full variable domain: EAGVAQSPRYKIIEKRQSVAFWCNPISGHATLYWYQQILGQGPKLLIQFQNNGVVDDSQLPKDRFSAERLKGVDSTLKIQPAKLEDSAVYLCASSLGIEQFFGPGTRLTVL.

A few counts support this clone. This chain joins TRBV6-4 and TRBJ2-3, with a weak D call TRBD2 (5 bases). Trimming stripped 5 bases from V and 2 bases from J, with 17 bases between. The CDR3 is 16 amino acids. CDR1 is MRHNA and CDR2 is SNTAGT in the germline V gene. This chain's CDR3 is CASSHMAGEHTDTQYF. The CDR3 DNA is TGTGCCAGCAGTCACATGGCGGGTGAACACACAGATACGCAGTATTTT.

This clone was seen just once. The genes are TRBV28 and TRBJ2-7, with 7 bases matching TRBD1. CDR3 size: 13 residues. Germline CDR1 and CDR2: MDHEN and SYDVKM. V gave up 10 bases and J gave up 1 base; unmatched junction bases: 7. CDR3 coding DNA: TGTGCCACCCAACCGGGACAGTCCTACGAGCAGTACTTC. The encoded protein is CATQPGQSYEQYF.

The CDR3 region is CASSFGDSRDETQYF. DNA of the CDR3: TGCGCCAGCAGCTTTGGCGACTCGCGGGATGAGACCCAGTACTTC. The chain links TRBV5-1 to TRBJ2-5; TRBD2 is a possible D gene (6 bases). Germline CDR1 reads SGHRS; CDR2 reads YFSETQ. This CDR3 is built from 15 residues. Trimming removed 2 bases at V and 5 bases at J, with 16 bases between.

This clone was observed at least ten times. This sequence joins TRBV11-2 and TRBJ2-2, with TRBD2 matching over 13 bases. With V trimmed by 4 bases and J by 5 bases, 4 bases remained unmatched. This CDR3 comprises 16 residues. Germline CDR1 reads SGHAT; CDR2 reads FQNNGV. Written as DNA, the CDR3 is TGTGCCAGCAGCTCCGGACTAGCGGGAGTGACCGGGGAGCTGTTTTTT. This translates into CASSSGLAGVTGELFF.

The gene calls are TRBV5-4 and TRBJ2-3; TRBD2 matches at 10 bases. CDR1 is SGHNT and CDR2 is YYREEE in the germline V gene (reference sequence). This CDR3 is built from 15 residues. Losses at the gene ends were 2 bases for V and 6 bases for J; bases not matched to a gene: 6. The CDR3 coding sequence is TGTGCCAGCAGCTTAGGAGCGGGAGGGTGGGATACGCAGTATTTT. Protein sequence: CASSLGAGGWDTQYF.